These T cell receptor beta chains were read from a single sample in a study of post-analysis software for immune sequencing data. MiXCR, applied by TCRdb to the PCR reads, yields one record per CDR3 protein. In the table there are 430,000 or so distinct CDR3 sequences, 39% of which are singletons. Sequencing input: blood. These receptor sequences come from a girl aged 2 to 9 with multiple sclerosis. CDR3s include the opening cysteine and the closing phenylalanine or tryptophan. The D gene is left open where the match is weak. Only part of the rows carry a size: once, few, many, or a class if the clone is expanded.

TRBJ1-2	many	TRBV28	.	TGTGCCAGCACCCCCCCGCTAGGACAGCGGAACTATGGCTACACCTTC	CASTPPLGQRNYGYTF
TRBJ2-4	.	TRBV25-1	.	TGTGCCAGCGGTACTAGTCCCGGCCGCATTCAGTACTTC	CASGTSPGRIQYF
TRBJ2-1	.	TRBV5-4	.	TGTGCCAGCAGCGCGGGACGAAATGAGCAGTTCTTC	CASSAGRNEQFF
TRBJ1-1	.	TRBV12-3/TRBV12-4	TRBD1	TGTACCAGCAGTTACAGGGGGAACACTGAAGCTTTCTTT	CTSSYRGNTEAFF
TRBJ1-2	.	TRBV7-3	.	TGTGCCAGCAGCTTAGCCCAGGGGAATGGCTACACCTTC	CASSLAQGNGYTF
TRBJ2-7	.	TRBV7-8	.	TGTGCCAGCAGCTTCCTCCGGGGCGACAAACCCTACGAGCAGTACTTC	CASSFLRGDKPYEQYF
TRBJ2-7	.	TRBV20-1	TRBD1	TGCAGTGCTAGACGCGGACAGGGGCTCTACGAGCAGTACTTC	CSARRGQGLYEQYF
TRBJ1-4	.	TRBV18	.	TGTGCCAGCTCACCATCCTTAGCGGCTAATGAAAAACTGTTTTTT	CASSPSLAANEKLFF
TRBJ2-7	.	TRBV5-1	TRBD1	TGCGCCAGCAGCTTGGGGGGACAGACATTTTACGAGCAGTACTTC	CASSLGGQTFYEQYF
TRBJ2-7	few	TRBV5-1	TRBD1	TGCGCCAGCAGCTTGAATTCAGGGGGCGCTAACAGAGTCTACGAGCAGTACTTC	CASSLNSGGANRVYEQYF
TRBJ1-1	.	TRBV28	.	TGTGCCAGCAGTTTAGTCCCTCCGGGACGTGGGTTTGACTTAGCTTTCTTT	CASSLVPPGRGFDLAFF
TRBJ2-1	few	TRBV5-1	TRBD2	TGCGCCAGCAGCTTGTCAAGCGGGGGGTCCCAAGGCCGTGAGCAGTTCTTC	CASSLSSGGSQGREQFF
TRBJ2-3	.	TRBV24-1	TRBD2	TGTGCCACCAGTGGTTTCAACTCCGGCGGGAGGGCCGCAGATACGCAGTATTTT	CATSGFNSGGRAADTQYF
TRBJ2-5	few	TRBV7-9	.	TGTGCCAGCAGCTTAGTCGTCGGGGAAGAGACCCAGTACTTC	CASSLVVGEETQYF
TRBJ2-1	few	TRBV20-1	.	TGCAGTGCGAGACGACCGGGACTTAGCTCCTACAATGAGCAGTTCTTC	CSARRPGLSSYNEQFF
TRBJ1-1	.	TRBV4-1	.	TGCGCCAGCAGCCAAGAGCCAGGAAGGCACACTGAAGCTTTCTTT	CASSQEPGRHTEAFF
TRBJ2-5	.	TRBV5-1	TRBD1	TGCGCCAGCAGCTTGGTTCCCCCGCGACAGGGAAGAGAGACCCAGTACTTC	CASSLVPPRQGRETQYF
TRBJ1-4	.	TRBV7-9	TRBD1	TGTGCCAGCAGCTTCCGGGACAGACCTGAAAAACTGTTTTTT	CASSFRDRPEKLFF
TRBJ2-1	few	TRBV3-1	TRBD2	TGTGCCAGCAGCCAAGGAGGACTAGGGGAGTTCTTC	CASSQGGLGEFF
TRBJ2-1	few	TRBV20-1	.	TGCAGTGCTAGGACTTGGGAAGCCTACAATGAGCAGTTCTTC	CSARTWEAYNEQFF
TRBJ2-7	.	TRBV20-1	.	TGCAGTGCTAGAGATCAAGGGGACGGCTACGAGCAGTACTTC	CSARDQGDGYEQYF
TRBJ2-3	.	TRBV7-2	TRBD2	TGTGCCAGCAGCTTCCCGCTAGCGGGAGGGCCAGATACGCAGTATTTT	CASSFPLAGGPDTQYF
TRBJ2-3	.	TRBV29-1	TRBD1	TGCAGCGTCAACAGGGGAACAGATACGCAGTATTTT	CSVNRGTDTQYF
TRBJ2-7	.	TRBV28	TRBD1	TGTGCCAGCAGTTTACCTCGGACAGGGAGCGAGCAGTACTTC	CASSLPRTGSEQYF
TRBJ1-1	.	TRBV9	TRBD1	TGTGCCAGCAGCGTAGGCTCGGCAGGGGGGATGTCTGAAGCTTTCTTT	CASSVGSAGGMSEAFF
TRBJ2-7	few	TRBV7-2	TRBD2	TGTGCCAGCAGCTTTAGCGGGCCTTCCTACGAGCAGTACTTC	CASSFSGPSYEQYF
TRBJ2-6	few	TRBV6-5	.	TGTGCCAGCAGTTATTCGAGCTCTGGGGCCAACGTCCTGACTTTC	CASSYSSSGANVLTF
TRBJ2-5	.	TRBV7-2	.	TGTGCCAGCAGCTTAAACTCCGAAGAGACCCAGTACTTC	CASSLNSEETQYF
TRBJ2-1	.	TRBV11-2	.	TGTGCCAGCAGCCCATACCCAGCCGGCAGGGTACTAAATGAGCAGTTCTTC	CASSPYPAGRVLNEQFF
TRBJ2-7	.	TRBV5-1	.	TGCGCCAGCAGCTTGTTGCTAGGGAAGGGAACCTACGAGCAGTACTTC	CASSLLLGKGTYEQYF
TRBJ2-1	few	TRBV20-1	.	TGCAGTGCTAGAGATCAGCCGAGGAATGAGCAGTTCTTC	CSARDQPRNEQFF
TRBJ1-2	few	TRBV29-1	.	TGCAGCGTTGAAGATCACGGGAACTATGGCTACACCTTC	CSVEDHGNYGYTF